This T cell receptor beta chain was sequenced during a study of blood T cell repertoires in COVID-19. The repertoire was sequenced with immunoSEQ multiplex PCR; TCRdb's copy has only in-frame clones and lacks some. Altogether about 150,000 clones are present, about 83% being singletons, with the ten largest covering about 12%. This CDR3 comprises 20 residues. V lost 5 bases and J lost 5; bases outside the gene matches: 26. CDR1 and CDR2 (germline): SQVTM, ANQGSEA. This clone turned up a few times. The chain carries TRBV29-1 and TRBJ2-1, with TRBD2 matching 8 bases. The sequenced material came from peripheral blood. The receptor's source is a woman aged 55-69 years with COVID-19, enrolled during active disease. The CDR3 sequence: CSVLNVSGKSGLRPNNEQFF. CDR3 nucleotides: TGCAGCGTTCTTAATGTTAGCGGGAAAAGTGGCCTACGCCCTAACAATGAGCAGTTCTTC.